A single sample is the source of the 25 T cell receptor beta chains below, sequenced in a study of OX40 agonist ivuxolimab in advanced cancers. The table came from immunoSEQ multiplex PCR; TCRdb's copy has only in-frame clones and leaves some out. This repertoire shows fewer than 90,000 clones, 93% found once; its top ten account for 5.5% to 7%. The sample here was CD4+ or CD8+ T cells sorted from blood, taken in a trial of the OX40 agonist ivuxolimab. The receptors here all came from an adult with an advanced solid tumor such as melanoma, head and neck, liver or kidney cancer.

V usage is TRBV6-5 and J usage is TRBJ2-7; perhaps TRBD2 as D (6 bases). V was cut by 7 bases and J by 6 bases, with 22 bases left in between. Germline values: CDR1 MNHEY, CDR2 SVGAGI. The CDR3 loop spans 15 amino acids. Here the CDR3 reads CASITRPAGILEQYF. As DNA, the CDR3 is TGTGCCAGCATTACCCGACCTGCGGGAATCCTCGAGCAGTACTTC.

The CDR3 protein is CASGLGMDEAFF. The CDR3 DNA follows: TGTGCTAGTGGTTTGGGGATGGATGAAGCTTTCTTT. V gene TRBV12-5 combines with J gene TRBJ1-1; D is unresolved. The CDR3 contains 12 residues. CDR1 and CDR2 (germline): LGHNT, FRNRAP. Trimming removed 1 base from V and 7 bases from J, with 7 bases in between.

This chain connects TRBV29-1 to TRBJ1-2, with D possibly matching TRBD1 (6 bases). CDR1 is SQVTM, CDR2 ANQGSEA, per germline. This CDR3 has 14 residues. Trimming shortened V by 7 bases and J by 5 bases, and 20 bases separated the two germline ends. CDR3 residues: CSAGGDTIRYGYTF. The CDR3 DNA reads as TGCAGCGCCGGCGGGGACACCATTCGGTATGGCTACACCTTC. Based on the CDR3 plus reference TRBV29-1 and TRBJ1-2, the full variable domain is SAVISQKPSRDICQRGTSLTIQCQVDSQVTMMFWYRQQPGQSLTLIATANQGSEATYESGFVIDKFPISRPNLTFSTLTVSNMSPEDSSIYLCSAGGDTIRYGYTFGSGTRLTVV.

This clone was seen a single time. The gene calls are TRBV27 and TRBJ2-3, with unresolved D. The CDR3 spans 16 residues. V lost 4 bases to trimming and J lost 0 bases, with 14 bases between them. From germline, CDR1 is MNHEY and CDR2 SMNVEV (reference sequence). Here the CDR3 DNA reads TGTGCCAGCAGTTGGACCGCCGTTCCTAGCACAGATACGCAGTATTTT. This codes for CASSWTAVPSTDTQYF.

The rearrangement uses TRBV19 and TRBJ2-1; 7 bases align to TRBD2. The V gene's germline CDR1 is LNHDA and CDR2 SQIVND (reference sequence). V lost 5 bases and J lost 3; bases outside the gene matches: 4. The CDR3 covers 14 residues. The CDR3 sequence is CASSVAGHYNEQFF. The CDR3 region has the DNA TGTGCCAGTAGTGTAGCGGGTCACTACAATGAGCAGTTCTTC.

The CDR3 DNA follows: TGTGCCATTCGGACTAGCGGGAAGTACGAGCAGTACTTC. It specifies CAIRTSGKYEQYF. The J gene is TRBJ2-7, the V gene TRBV2; 12 nucleotides agree with TRBD2. Per germline, CDR1 SNHLY and CDR2 FYNNEI. The CDR3 loop spans 13 amino acids. J lost 4 bases, V lost 10 bases, and 5 bases had no gene match.

This chain links TRBV5-6 with TRBJ1-6; 8 positions match TRBD1. This CDR3 comprises 16 residues. With V trimmed by 2 bases and J by 7 bases, 8 bases remained unmatched. Germline V CDR1 and CDR2: SGHDT, YYEEEE. Here the CDR3 reads CASSFLYRGENSPLHF. The CDR3, as DNA: TGTGCCAGCAGCTTCCTCTACAGGGGGGAAAATTCACCCCTCCACTTT.

This chain links TRBV5-1 with TRBJ2-3; 7 bases are a match to TRBD1. CDR3 length: 16 amino acids. With 4 bases clipped from V and 0 bases from J, the junction kept 8 bases outside the gene matches. Germline V gives CDR1 SGHRS, CDR2 YFSETQ. In DNA, the CDR3 is TGCGCCAGCAGCGCCCCCGACAGGGATAGCACAGATACGCAGTATTTT. Translating it yields CASSAPDRDSTDTQYF.

This chain links TRBV14 with TRBJ2-7; TRBD1 agrees at 9 bases. With 3 bases clipped from V and 3 bases from J, the junction kept 3 bases outside the gene matches. The CDR3 runs 14 residues. The germline CDR1 and CDR2 sequences are SGHDN and FVKESK. The CDR3 sequence is CASSQWDRDYEQYF. The CDR3 nucleotides are TGTGCCAGCAGCCAGTGGGACAGGGACTACGAGCAGTACTTC.

The chain couples TRBV29-1 to TRBJ2-7, with D maybe TRBD1 (6 bases). Germline V gene data show CDR1 as SQVTM and CDR2 as ANQGSEA. The CDR3 sequence is 15 residues long. Deletions cut 4 bases from V and 4 bases from J, with 20 bases between. The CDR3 nucleotides are TGCAGCGTTGGAGGTTCGGGACACTTATCTTACGAGCAGTACTTC. Its translation is CSVGGSGHLSYEQYF.

The chain couples TRBV27 to TRBJ2-1, with 7 bases lining up with TRBD2. The junction had 4 bases not matched to a gene; V was cut back by 8 bases and J by 3 bases. Germline V gene lookup returns CDR1 MNHEY and CDR2 SMNVEV (reference sequence). The CDR3 length is 13 residues. The CDR3 is CASSQRGYNEQFF. The CDR3 DNA follows: TGTGCCAGCTCGCAGCGGGGCTACAATGAGCAGTTCTTC.

This rearrangement joins TRBV19 to TRBJ1-3; no definite D call. From germline, CDR1 is LNHDA and CDR2 SQIVND (reference sequence). The CDR3 is 13 amino acids. V was shortened by 7 bases and J by 2 bases, with 9 bases between the two germline ends. The CDR3 loop is CASNPGAGNTIYF. The CDR3 DNA is TGTGCCAGTAACCCCGGCGCTGGAAACACCATATATTTT. The complete variable domain, with remaining parts taken from reference TRBV19 and TRBJ1-3, reads DGGITQSPKYLFRKEGQNVTLSCEQNLNHDAMYWYRQDPGQGLRLIYYSQIVNDFQKGDIAEGYSVSREKKESFPLTVTSAQKNPTAFYLCASNPGAGNTIYFGEGSWLTVV.

The chain couples TRBV11-3 to TRBJ2-7, with TRBD1 identical over 7 bases. V trimming: 3 bases; J trimming: 5 bases; junction bases outside the gene matches: 4. The CDR3 runs to 13 residues. In germline, CDR1 is SGHNT, CDR2 YENEEA. The CDR3 nucleotides read TGTGCCAGCAGCTTTCCCGGGACAGACGAGCAGTACTTC. Amino acid sequence: CASSFPGTDEQYF.

This clone was seen a single time. V gene TRBV19 combines with J gene TRBJ1-4, with D possibly matching TRBD1 (5 bases). This CDR3 region has 15 residues. V was pared by 5 bases and J by 10 bases, with 20 bases between. Germline CDR1 and CDR2: LNHDA and SQIVND (reference sequence). The CDR3 DNA reads TGTGCCAGTAGTCCCGAGTTAGGGGCAGACAGAAAACTGTTTTTT. Amino acids: CASSPELGADRKLFF.

This chain uses TRBV21-1 with TRBJ2-7; the table's D call, TRBD2, was not checked against the DNA. TRBV21-1 constitutes a pseudogene. The CDR3 runs 16 residues. CDR3 protein: CASSPLVTIVSYEQYF. For the CDR3, the DNA is TGTGCCAGCAGCCCCCTCGTAACTATAGTGAGCTACGAGCAGTACTTC.

The V call is TRBV27, the J call TRBJ1-1, with D unclear. The CDR3 length is 12 residues. Trimming stripped 4 bases from V and 0 bases from J, with 3 bases between. Germline CDR1 MNHEY, CDR2 SMNVEV (reference sequence). The DNA for the CDR3 is TGTGCCAGCAGTTCGGTGAACACTGAAGCTTTCTTT. Residues: CASSSVNTEAFF.

This clone was recorded once. V and J are TRBV9 and TRBJ1-2; 9 bases align to TRBD1. Looked up from germline, CDR1 is SGDLS and CDR2 is YYNGEE. The length of the CDR3 is 17 residues. The V gene end was trimmed by 3 bases and the J gene end by 4 bases; junction bases not matched to a gene: 13. The CDR3 region has the DNA TGTGCCAGCAGCGCCCTGGGACAGGGACGTGGTAGCTATGGCTACACCTTC. Residues: CASSALGQGRGSYGYTF. Drawing the rest from reference TRBV9 and TRBJ1-2, the complete variable domain is DSGVTQTPKHLITATGQRVTLRCSPRSGDLSVYWYQQSLDQGLQFLIQYYNGEERAKGNILERFSAQQFPDLHSELNLSSLELGDSALYFCASSALGQGRGSYGYTFGSGTRLTVV.

V usage is TRBV7-2 and J usage is TRBJ1-2; D is unresolved. The germline V and J ends were trimmed by 2 bases and 5 bases, with 12 bases remaining between them. This CDR3 region has 14 residues. Germline CDR1 reads SGHTA; CDR2 reads FQGNSA. CDR3 region: CASSLPYGRYGYTF. The CDR3 DNA reads TGTGCCAGCAGCTTACCGTACGGGAGGTATGGCTACACCTTC.

J is TRBJ1-1 and V is TRBV5-4, with 8 bases lining up with TRBD1. Trimming cost V 0 bases and J 8 bases; bases outside gene matches: 6. CDR1 is SGHNT and CDR2 is YYREEE in the germline V gene (reference sequence). CDR3 length equals 14 residues. CDR3 loop: CASSLGTGYPEAFF. CDR3 DNA sequence: TGTGCCAGCAGCTTGGGGACAGGGTATCCCGAAGCTTTCTTT.

The CDR3 DNA follows: TGTGCCAGCAGCTCCGGGACAGTCACCTACGAGCAGTACTTC. Translating gives CASSSGTVTYEQYF. The genes are TRBV7-2 and TRBJ2-7; 7 bases line up with TRBD1. The junction had 5 bases not matched to a gene; V was cut back by 4 bases and J by 2 bases. The CDR3 contains 14 residues. Germline V gene sequence: CDR1 SGHTA, CDR2 FQGNSA.

The rearrangement uses TRBV29-1 and TRBJ2-1, with 13 bases that match TRBD2. With V trimmed by 3 bases and J by 0 bases, 8 bases remained unmatched. Germline lookup yields CDR1 SQVTM and CDR2 ANQGSEA. The CDR3 contains 18 residues. CDR3 DNA sequence: TGCAGCGTTGACGGGACTAGCGGGACTTATAGCTCCTACAATGAGCAGTTCTTC. This gives the protein CSVDGTSGTYSSYNEQFF.

The rearrangement joins TRBV29-1 to TRBJ2-5, with a weak D call TRBD1 (5 bases). The DNA matches TRBJ2-7 better at its end, which makes the J call doubtful. The CDR3 covers 13 residues. Germline CDR1 reads SQVTM; CDR2 reads ANQGSEA. The CDR3 is CSVNGAGDDEQYF. The CDR3 DNA reads TGCAGCGTTAATGGGGCTGGGGATGACGAGCAGTACTTC.

The chain joins TRBV7-6 to TRBJ1-1; the D is unclear. Germline values: CDR1 SGHVS, CDR2 FNYEAQ. The CDR3 consists of 13 residues. V lost 3 bases and J 3 bases, leaving 8 bases between the germline ends. Here the CDR3 DNA reads TGTGCCAGCAGCTTTGGGGTTGACACTGAAGCTTTCTTT. Its translation: CASSFGVDTEAFF.

Here the CDR3 DNA reads TGCGCCAGCAGCTTGGAGGCCCCGCGGGGGGGCCTGTGGGAGACCCAGTACTTC. Translation: CASSLEAPRGGLWETQYF. The V gene is TRBV5-1, the J gene TRBJ2-5; 9 nucleotides align to TRBD2. J gave up 5 bases and V 0 bases, and 14 bases lay outside the gene matches. The CDR3 extends over 18 amino acids. In germline, CDR1 is SGHRS, CDR2 YFSETQ.

Comments on this clone: The junction differs from germline at one of its ends, possibly a read error. This chain joins TRBV15 and TRBJ2-1; 14 bases are shared with TRBD2. Per the germline V gene, CDR1 is LNHNV and CDR2 is YYDKDF (reference sequence). The CDR3 covers 18 residues. The CDR3: CATTRLAGGISSYNEQFF. The CDR3 region has the DNA TGTGCCACCACCAGACTAGCGGGAGGGATTAGCTCCTACAATGAGCAGTTCTTC.